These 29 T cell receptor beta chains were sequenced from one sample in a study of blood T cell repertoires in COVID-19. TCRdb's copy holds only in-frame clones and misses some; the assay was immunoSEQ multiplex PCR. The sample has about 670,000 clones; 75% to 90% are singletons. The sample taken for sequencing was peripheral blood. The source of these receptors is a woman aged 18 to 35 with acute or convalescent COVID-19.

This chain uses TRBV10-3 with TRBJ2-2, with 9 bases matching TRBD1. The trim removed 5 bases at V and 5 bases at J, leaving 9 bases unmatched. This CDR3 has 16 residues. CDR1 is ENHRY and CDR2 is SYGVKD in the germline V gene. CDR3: CAISLSGTGSTGELFF. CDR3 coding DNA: TGTGCCATCAGTCTATCCGGGACAGGGAGTACCGGGGAGCTGTTTTTT.

In nucleotides, the CDR3 is TGTGCCAGCAGCAAAACAAGCGGGGGAACAGATACGCAGTATTTT. Residues: CASSKTSGGTDTQYF. V usage is TRBV4-2 and J usage is TRBJ2-3; 8 bases are shared with TRBD2. This CDR3 has 15 residues. CDR1 and CDR2 (germline): LGHNA, YNFKEQ. V lost 5 bases to trimming and J lost 3 bases; unmatched junction nucleotides: 7.

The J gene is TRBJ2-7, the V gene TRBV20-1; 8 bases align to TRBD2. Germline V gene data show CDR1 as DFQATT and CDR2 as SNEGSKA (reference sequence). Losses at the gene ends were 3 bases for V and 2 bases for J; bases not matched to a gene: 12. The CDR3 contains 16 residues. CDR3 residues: CSASYRAGGPPYEQYF. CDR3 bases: TGCAGTGCTAGTTACCGGGCGGGGGGCCCACCCTACGAGCAGTACTTC.

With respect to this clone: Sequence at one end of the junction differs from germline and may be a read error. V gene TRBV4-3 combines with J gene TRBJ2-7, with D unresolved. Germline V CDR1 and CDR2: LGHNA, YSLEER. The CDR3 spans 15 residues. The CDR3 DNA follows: TGCGCCAGCAGGCAAGGGCTACGCACAGCCCACGAGCAGTACTTC. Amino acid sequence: CASRQGLRTAHEQYF.

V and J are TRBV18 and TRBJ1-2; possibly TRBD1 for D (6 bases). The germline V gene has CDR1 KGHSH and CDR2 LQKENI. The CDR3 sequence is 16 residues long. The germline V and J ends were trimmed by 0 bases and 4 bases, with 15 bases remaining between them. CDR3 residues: CASSPPVQGWSYGYTF. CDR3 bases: TGTGCCAGCTCACCACCGGTCCAGGGGTGGAGCTATGGCTACACCTTC. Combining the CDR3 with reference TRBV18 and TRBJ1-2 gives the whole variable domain NAGVMQNPRHLVRRRGQEARLRCSPMKGHSHVYWYRQLPEEGLKFMVYLQKENIIDESGMPKERFSAEFPKEGPSILRIQQVVRGDSAAYFCASSPPVQGWSYGYTFGSGTRLTVV.

This chain's CDR3 is CASSSPSGGAGEQFF. CDR3 sequence (DNA): TGTGCCAGCAGTTCCCCTAGCGGGGGGGCGGGTGAGCAGTTCTTC. The chain is built from TRBV27 and TRBJ2-1, with 12 positions matching TRBD2. The ends lost 4 bases at V and 9 bases at J; junction bases unmatched: 7. This CDR3 has 15 residues. CDR1 MNHEY and CDR2 SMNVEV come from the germline V gene (reference sequence).

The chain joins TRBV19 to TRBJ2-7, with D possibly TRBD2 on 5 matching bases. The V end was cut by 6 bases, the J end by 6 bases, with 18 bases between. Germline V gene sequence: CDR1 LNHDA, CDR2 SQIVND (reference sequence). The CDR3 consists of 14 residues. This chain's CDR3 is CASSSGPRGGEQYF. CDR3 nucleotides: TGTGCCAGTAGCTCCGGGCCACGAGGAGGCGAGCAGTACTTC.

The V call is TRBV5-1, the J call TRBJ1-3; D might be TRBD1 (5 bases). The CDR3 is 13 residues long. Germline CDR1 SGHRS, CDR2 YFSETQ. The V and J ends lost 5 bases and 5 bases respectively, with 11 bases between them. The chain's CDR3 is CASRETDRNTIYF. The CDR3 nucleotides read TGCGCCAGCAGGGAGACAGACCGAAACACCATATATTTT.

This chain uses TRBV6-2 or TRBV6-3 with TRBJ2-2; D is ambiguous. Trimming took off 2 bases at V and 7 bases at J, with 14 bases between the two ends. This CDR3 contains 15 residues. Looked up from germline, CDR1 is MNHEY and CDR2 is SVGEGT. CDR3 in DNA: TGTGCCAGCAGTTACGGAGCTGTCATAGACGGGGAGCTGTTTTTT. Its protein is CASSYGAVIDGELFF.

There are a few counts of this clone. The CDR3 sequence is CACPFLGSGYTF. For the CDR3, the DNA is TGTGCCTGCCCCTTTTTGGGCTCTGGCTACACCTTC. The chain links TRBV30 to TRBJ1-2; D not certain. CDR1 is GTSNPN and CDR2 is SVGIG in the germline V gene (reference sequence). This CDR3 is built from 12 residues. V was pared by 6 bases and J by 7 bases, with 15 bases between.

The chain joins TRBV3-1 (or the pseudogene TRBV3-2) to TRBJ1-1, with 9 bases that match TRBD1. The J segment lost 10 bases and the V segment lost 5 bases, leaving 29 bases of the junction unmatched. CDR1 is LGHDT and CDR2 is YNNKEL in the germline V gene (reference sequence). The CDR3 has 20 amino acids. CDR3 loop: CASSKPTWTGVKKGTLGAFF. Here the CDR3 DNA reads TGTGCCAGCAGCAAACCTACCTGGACAGGGGTGAAGAAGGGCACACTGGGAGCTTTCTTT.

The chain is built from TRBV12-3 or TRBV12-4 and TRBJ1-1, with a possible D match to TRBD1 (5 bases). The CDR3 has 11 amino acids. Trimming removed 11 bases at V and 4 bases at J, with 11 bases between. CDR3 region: CAYGGSTEAFF. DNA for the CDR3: TGTGCCTACGGGGGGAGCACTGAAGCTTTCTTT.

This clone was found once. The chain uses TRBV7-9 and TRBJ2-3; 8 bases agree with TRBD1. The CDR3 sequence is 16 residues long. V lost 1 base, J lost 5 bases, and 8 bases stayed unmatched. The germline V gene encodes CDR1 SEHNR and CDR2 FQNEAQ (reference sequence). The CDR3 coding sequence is TGTGCCAGCAGCTTAGATGGGACAGGTTACAGAGATACGCAGTATTTT. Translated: CASSLDGTGYRDTQYF.

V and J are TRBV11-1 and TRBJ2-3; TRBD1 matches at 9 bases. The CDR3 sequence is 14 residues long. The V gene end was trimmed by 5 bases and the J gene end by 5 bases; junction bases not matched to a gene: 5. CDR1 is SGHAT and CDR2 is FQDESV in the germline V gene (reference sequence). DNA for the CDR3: TGTGCCAGCAGCGGAAGACAGGGGGAAGATACGCAGTATTTT. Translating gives CASSGRQGEDTQYF.

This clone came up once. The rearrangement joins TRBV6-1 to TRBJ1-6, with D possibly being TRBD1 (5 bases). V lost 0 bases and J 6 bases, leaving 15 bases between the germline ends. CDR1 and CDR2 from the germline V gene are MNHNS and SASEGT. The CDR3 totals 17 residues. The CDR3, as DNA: TGTGCCAGCAGTGAAGCGTGGCAGGGAAGCCGTAATTCACCCCTCCACTTT. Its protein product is CASSEAWQGSRNSPLHF.

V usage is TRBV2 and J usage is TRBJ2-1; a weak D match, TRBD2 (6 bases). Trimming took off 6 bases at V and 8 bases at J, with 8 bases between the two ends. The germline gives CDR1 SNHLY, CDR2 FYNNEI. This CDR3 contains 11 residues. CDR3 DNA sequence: TGTGCCAGCAGGGGGGGTCATGAGCAGTTCTTC. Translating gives CASRGGHEQFF.

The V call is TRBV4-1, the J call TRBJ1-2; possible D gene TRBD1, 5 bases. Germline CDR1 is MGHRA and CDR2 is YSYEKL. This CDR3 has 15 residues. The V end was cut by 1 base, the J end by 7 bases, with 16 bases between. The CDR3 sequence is CASSQVIPGWGGYTF. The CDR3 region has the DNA TGCGCCAGCAGCCAAGTTATTCCAGGGTGGGGTGGCTACACCTTC.

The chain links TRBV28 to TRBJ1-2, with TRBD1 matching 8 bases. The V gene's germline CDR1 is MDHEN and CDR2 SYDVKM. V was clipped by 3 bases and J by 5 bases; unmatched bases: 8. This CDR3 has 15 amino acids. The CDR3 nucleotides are TGTGCCAGCAGTTTTCTCGGGACAGGAGCTTATGGCTACACCTTC. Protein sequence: CASSFLGTGAYGYTF.

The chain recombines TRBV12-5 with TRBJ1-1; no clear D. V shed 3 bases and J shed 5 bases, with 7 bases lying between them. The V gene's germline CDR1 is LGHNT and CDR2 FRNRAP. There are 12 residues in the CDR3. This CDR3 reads CASGFGVTEAFF. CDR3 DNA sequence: TGTGCTAGTGGTTTCGGTGTGACTGAAGCTTTCTTT.

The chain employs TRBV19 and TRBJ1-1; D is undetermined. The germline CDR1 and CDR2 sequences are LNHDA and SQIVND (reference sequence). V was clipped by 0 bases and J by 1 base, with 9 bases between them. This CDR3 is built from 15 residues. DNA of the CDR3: TGTGCCAGTAGTATAGATCTCCGAGGGAACACTGAAGCTTTCTTT. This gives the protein CASSIDLRGNTEAFF.

CDR3 in amino acids: CASRAGGPLKTDTQYF. CDR3 sequence (DNA): TGTGCCAGCAGAGCGGGGGGCCCACTGAAGACAGATACGCAGTATTTT. The gene calls are TRBV6-6 and TRBJ2-3, with 9 bases lining up with TRBD2. Germline-derived CDR1 and CDR2 are MNHNY and SVGAGI (reference sequence). With 6 bases clipped from V and 3 bases from J, the junction kept 10 bases outside the gene matches. There are 16 residues in the CDR3.

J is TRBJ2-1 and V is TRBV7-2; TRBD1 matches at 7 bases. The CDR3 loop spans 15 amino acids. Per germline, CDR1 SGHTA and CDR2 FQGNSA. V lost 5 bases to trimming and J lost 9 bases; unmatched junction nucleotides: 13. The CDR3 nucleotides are TGTGCCAGCAGCCCCAGCCGGCTATCAGGGGGTGAGCAGTTCTTC. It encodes CASSPSRLSGGEQFF.

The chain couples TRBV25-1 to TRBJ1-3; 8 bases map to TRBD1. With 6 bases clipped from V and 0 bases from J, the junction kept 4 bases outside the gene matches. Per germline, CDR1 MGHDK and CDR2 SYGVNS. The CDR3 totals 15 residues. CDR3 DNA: TGTGCCAGCAGCCCAGGGGGCCCCTCTGGAAACACCATATATTTT. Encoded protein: CASSPGGPSGNTIYF.

The DNA for the CDR3 is TGTGCCAGCAGCCCCCAAACAGGCGTAAAAAACATTCAGTACTTC. Translating it yields CASSPQTGVKNIQYF. The rearrangement uses TRBV7-9 and TRBJ2-4, with a weak D call TRBD1 (5 bases). V lost 5 bases and J lost 4, with 15 bases in between. This CDR3 has 15 amino acids. Germline V lookup: CDR1 SEHNR, CDR2 FQNEAQ (reference sequence).

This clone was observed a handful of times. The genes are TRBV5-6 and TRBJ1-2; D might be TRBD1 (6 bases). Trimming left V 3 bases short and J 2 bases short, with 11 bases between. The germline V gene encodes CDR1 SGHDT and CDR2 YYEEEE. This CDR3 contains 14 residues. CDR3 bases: TGTGCCAGCAGCTACGGCGGACAGAACTATGGCTACACCTTC. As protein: CASSYGGQNYGYTF. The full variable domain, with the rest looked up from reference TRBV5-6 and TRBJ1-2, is DAGVTQSPTHLIKTRGQQVTLRCSPKSGHDTVSWYQQALGQGPQFIFQYYEEEERQRGNFPDRFSGHQFPNYSSELNVNALLLGDSALYLCASSYGGQNYGYTFGSGTRLTVV.

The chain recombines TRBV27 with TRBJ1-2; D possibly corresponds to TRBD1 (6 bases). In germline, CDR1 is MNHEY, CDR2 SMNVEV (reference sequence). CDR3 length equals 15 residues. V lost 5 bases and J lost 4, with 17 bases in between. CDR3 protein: CASSPGQLLGYGYTF. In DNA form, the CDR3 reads TGTGCCAGCAGTCCGGGACAACTTCTTGGCTATGGCTACACCTTC.

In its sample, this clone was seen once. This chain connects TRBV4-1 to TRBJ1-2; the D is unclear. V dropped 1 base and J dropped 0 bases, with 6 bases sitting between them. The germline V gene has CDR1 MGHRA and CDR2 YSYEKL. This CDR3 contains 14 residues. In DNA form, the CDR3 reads TGCGCCAGCAGCCAAGGACTAACTAACTATGGCTACACCTTC. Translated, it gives CASSQGLTNYGYTF.

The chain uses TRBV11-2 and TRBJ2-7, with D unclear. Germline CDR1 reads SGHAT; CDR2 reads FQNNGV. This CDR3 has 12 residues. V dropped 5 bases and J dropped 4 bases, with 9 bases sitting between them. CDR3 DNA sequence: TGTGCCAGCAGCACGGTTCATTACGAGCAGTACTTC. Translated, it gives CASSTVHYEQYF.

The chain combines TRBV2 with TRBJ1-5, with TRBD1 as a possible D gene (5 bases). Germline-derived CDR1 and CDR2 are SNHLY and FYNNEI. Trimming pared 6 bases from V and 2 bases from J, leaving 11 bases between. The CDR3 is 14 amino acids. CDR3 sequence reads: CASSRVNGNQPQHF. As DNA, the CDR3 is TGTGCCAGCAGCAGGGTCAATGGCAATCAGCCCCAGCATTTT. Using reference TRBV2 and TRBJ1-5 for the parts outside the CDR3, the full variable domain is EPEVTQTPSHQVTQMGQEVILRCVPISNHLYFYWYRQILGQKVEFLVSFYNNEISEKSEIFDDQFSVERPDGSNFTLKIRSTKLEDSAMYFCASSRVNGNQPQHFGDGTRLSIL.